Shown below are 2 T cell receptor beta chains from a single sample sequenced in a study of T cells in Graves' hyperthyroidism and ophthalmopathy (dated by TCRdb to the late 2010s). Preparation of the library involved multiplex PCR. The listed sequencing device is Illumina HiSeq 2000. Amplification of TCR beta CDR3 regions was carried out from RNA transcripts. For the first round of RT-PCR on the TCR CDR3, the HTBI primer set was used together with the Qiagen OneStep RT-PCR kit. Through fastp at Q25 and MiXCR, TCRdb rebuilt clones from the public reads, retaining in-frame beta chains. Identical CDR3 proteins give one entry, which carries the most common genes and DNA. The sample table contains about 540,000 distinct CDR3 sequences; only one count was recorded for about 43% of them. About 7.8% of the sample comes from the top ten. Material: peripheral blood or thyroid tissue (not recorded which). Receptors originate from a young woman with Graves' hyperthyroidism.

This clonotype was detected ten times or more. As DNA, the CDR3 is TGTGCCAGCAGCCTCGCCCCCGACAGGGAGGCTCTCTATGGCTACACCTTC. The encoded protein is CASSLAPDREALYGYTF. This chain links TRBV7-3 with TRBJ1-2; TRBD1 aligns across 7 bases. After removal of 5 bases from V and 4 bases from J, the junction contained 16 bases not matched to a gene. The CDR3 spans 17 residues. The germline gives CDR1 SGHTA, CDR2 FQGTGA.

This clonotype was detected ten times or more. The chain joins TRBV29-1 to TRBJ1-2, with 12 bases that match TRBD1. V lost 7 bases to trimming and J lost 8 bases; unmatched junction nucleotides: 11. The germline CDR1 and CDR2 sequences are SQVTM and ANQGSEA. CDR3 length: 14 amino acids. The CDR3 sequence: CSAAPGQGAGGYTF. DNA for the CDR3: TGCAGCGCTGCTCCGGGACAGGGGGCTGGAGGCTACACCTTC.